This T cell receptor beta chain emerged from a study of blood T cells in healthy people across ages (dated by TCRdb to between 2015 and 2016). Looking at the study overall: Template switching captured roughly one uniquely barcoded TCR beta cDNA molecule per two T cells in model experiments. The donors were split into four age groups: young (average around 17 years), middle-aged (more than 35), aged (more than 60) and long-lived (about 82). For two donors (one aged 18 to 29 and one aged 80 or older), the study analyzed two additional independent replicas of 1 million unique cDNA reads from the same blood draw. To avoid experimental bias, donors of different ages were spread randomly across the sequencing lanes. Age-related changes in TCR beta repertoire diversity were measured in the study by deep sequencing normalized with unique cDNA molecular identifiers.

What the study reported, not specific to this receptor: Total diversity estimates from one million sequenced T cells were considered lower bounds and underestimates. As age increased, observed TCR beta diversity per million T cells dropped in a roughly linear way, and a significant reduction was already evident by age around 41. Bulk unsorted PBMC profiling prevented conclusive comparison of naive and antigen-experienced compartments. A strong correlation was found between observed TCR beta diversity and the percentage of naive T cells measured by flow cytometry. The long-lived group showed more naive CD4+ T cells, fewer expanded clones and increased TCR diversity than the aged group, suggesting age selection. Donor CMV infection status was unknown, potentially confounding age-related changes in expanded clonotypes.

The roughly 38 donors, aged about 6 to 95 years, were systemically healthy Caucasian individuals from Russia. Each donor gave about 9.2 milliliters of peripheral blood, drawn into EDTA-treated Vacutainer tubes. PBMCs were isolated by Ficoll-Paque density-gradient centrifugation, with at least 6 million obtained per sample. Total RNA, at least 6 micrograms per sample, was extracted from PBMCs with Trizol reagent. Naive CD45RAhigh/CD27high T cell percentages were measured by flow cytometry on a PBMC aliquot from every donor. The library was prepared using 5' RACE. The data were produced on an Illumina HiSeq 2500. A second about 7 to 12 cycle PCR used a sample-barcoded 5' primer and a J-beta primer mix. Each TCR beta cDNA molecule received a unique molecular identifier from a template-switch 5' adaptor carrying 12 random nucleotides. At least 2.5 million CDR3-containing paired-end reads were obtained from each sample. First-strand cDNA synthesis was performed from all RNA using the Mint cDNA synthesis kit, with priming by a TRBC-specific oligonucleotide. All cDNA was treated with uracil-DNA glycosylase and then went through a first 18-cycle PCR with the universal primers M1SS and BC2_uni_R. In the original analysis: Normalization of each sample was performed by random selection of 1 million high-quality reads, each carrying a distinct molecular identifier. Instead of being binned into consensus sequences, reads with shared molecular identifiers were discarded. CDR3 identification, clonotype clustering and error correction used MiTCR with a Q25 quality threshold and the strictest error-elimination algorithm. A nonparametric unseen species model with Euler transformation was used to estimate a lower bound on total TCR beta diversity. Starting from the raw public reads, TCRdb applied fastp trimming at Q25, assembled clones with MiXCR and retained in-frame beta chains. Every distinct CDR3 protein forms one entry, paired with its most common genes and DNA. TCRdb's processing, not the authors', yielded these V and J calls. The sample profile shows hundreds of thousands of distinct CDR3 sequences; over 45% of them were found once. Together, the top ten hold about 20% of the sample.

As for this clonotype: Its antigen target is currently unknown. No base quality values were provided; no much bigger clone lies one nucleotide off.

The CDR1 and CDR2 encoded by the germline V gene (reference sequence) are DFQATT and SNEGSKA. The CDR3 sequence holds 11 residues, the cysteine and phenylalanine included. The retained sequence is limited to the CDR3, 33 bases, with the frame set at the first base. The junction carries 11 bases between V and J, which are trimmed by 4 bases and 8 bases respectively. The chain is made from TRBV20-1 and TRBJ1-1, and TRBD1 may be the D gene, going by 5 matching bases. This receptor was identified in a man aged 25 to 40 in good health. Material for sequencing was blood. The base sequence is TGCAGTGCTAAGGGGATTTTGGAAGCTTTCTTT. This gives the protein CSAKGILEAFF.